This TCR beta chain is drawn from a study of EBV T-cell therapy then PD-1 blockade in nasopharyngeal carcinoma. Concerning this clone: No antigen is known for it.

Treatment here: AdE1-LMPpoly-expanded autologous EBV-specific T-cell therapy followed by anti-PD-1 nivolumab. The method was immunoSEQ multiplex PCR; TCRdb's version includes in-frame clones alone and lacks a portion of them. The sample has 15,000 or so clones; roughly 88% are singletons. Per germline, CDR1 MNHEY and CDR2 SMNVEV (reference sequence). This CDR3 has 14 amino acids. The junction had 13 bases not matched to a gene; V was cut back by 10 bases and J by 9 bases. This chain joins TRBV27 and TRBJ2-3, with 10 bases that match TRBD1. This TCR was sampled from a middle-aged man with nasopharyngeal carcinoma. The specimen was CD8+ T cells from blood, collected at day 0 from a patient whose treatment included autologous EBV-specific T cells and nivolumab. This chain's CDR3 is CAIQPGTGVGTQYF. The CDR3 coding sequence is TGTGCCATCCAACCCGGGACAGGGGTTGGGACGCAGTATTTT.